This paragraph reports one T cell receptor beta chain. Its antigen is as yet unknown. This specimen comes from a study of monozygotic twins with inflammatory bowel disease. Study-level findings and limits: Versus healthy twins, IBD patients showed fewer clonotypes shared with others, especially with disease activity. Differing T cell subtypes remained indistinguishable.

TCRalpha and TCRbeta cDNA went through two nested PCRs of around 15 and 10 cycles. TCRdb re-called the 5' RACE reads and shows each CDR3 protein once, DNA omitted. This table lists some 150,000 distinct CDR3 sequences. This CDR3 is 15 amino acids long. Germline values: CDR1 SGHRS, CDR2 YFSETQ. This sequence joins TRBV5-1 and TRBJ1-2. The receptor comes from a human donor with ulcerative colitis or Crohn's disease, or a healthy co-twin of an affected twin (not recorded which). Source material: blood. The CDR3 spells CASSSSDGVLYGYTF.